This TCR beta chain appears in the sequencing data of a study of molecular identifiers for immune sequencing clone quantification. Study-wide background: Replicates partitioned RNA from roughly 20,000 or 100,000 naive CD8 cells into five parts, sequencing four.

Libraries of bulk TCR were made by previously described methods (with listed TCR primers). MiXCR was run by TCRdb on the PCR reads, yielding one entry per CDR3 protein. The data show some 580,000 distinct CDR3 sequences, 25% seen once. The CDR3 consists of 17 residues. CDR1 SGHDT and CDR2 YYEEEE come from the germline V gene. Losses at the gene ends were 2 bases for V and 7 bases for J; bases not matched to a gene: 13. This receptor was identified in a human donor in good health. Some libraries in this study had Jurkat cell RNA spiked in. V gene TRBV5-6 combines with J gene TRBJ1-5, with 9 bases identical to TRBD1. Source material: naive CD8+ T cells from blood, with Jurkat cell RNA spiked in. The sample's subset: FACS-sorted CD8+CD4-CCR7+CD45RA+ naive T cells. The CDR3 region is CASSLKPGQGLEQPQHF. The CDR3 DNA follows: TGTGCCAGCAGCTTAAAACCGGGACAGGGATTAGAACAGCCCCAGCATTTT.